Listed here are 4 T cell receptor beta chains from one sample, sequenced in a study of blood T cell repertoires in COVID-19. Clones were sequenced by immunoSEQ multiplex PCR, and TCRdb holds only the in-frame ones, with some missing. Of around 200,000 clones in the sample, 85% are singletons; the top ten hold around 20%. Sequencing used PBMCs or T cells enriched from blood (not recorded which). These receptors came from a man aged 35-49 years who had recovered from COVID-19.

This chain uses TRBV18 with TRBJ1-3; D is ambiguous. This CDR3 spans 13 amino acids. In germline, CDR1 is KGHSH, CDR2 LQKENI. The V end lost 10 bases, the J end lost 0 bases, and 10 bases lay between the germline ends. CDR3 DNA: TGTGCCACCGCGGTGAACTCTGGAAACACCATATATTTT. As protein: CATAVNSGNTIYF.

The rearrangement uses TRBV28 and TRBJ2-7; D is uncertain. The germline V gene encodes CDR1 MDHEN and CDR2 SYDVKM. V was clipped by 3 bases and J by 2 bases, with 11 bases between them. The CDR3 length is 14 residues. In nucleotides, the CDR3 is TGTGCCAGCAGTTTCGTGAACAGAGCCTACGAGCAGTACTTC. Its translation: CASSFVNRAYEQYF.

CDR3 sequence (DNA): TGTGCCAGTAGTATAGATCTGCTATACTACAATGAGCAGTTCTTC. It translates to CASSIDLLYYNEQFF. The chain uses TRBV19 and TRBJ2-1; the D is unclear. This CDR3 has 15 amino acids. With 0 bases removed from V and 3 bases from J, the gap between germline ends came to 9 bases. Looked up from germline, CDR1 is LNHDA and CDR2 is SQIVND (reference sequence).

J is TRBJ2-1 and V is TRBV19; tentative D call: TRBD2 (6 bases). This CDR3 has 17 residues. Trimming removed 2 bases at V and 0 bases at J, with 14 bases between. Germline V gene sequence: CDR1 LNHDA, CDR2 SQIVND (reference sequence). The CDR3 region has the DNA TGTGCCAGTAGTATATGGGTAGCGGTATCCTCCTACAATGAGCAGTTCTTC. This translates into CASSIWVAVSSYNEQFF.